This entry lists 17 T cell receptor beta chains sequenced from one sample in a study of blood T cells in healthy people across ages. Primers used in a second PCR of about 7 to 12 cycles were a sample-barcoded 5' primer and a J-beta primer mix. Using its own MiXCR run on the 5' RACE reads, TCRdb lists one record per CDR3 protein. The sample includes 910,000 or so distinct CDR3 sequences, about 51% of them seen just once. The sample was blood. The receptors come from an older woman in good health.

The genes are TRBV10-3 and TRBJ1-4; D gene uncertain. This CDR3 spans 12 amino acids. CDR1 is ENHRY, CDR2 SYGVKD, per germline. V was pared by 6 bases and J by 7 bases, with 9 bases between. CDR3 coding DNA: TGTGCCATCAGCGGGGAAGGTGAAAAACTGTTTTTT. Its protein is CAISGEGEKLFF.

The chain uses TRBV4-2 and TRBJ2-3; 9 bases align to TRBD2. Germline V gives CDR1 LGHNA, CDR2 YNFKEQ. This CDR3 has 16 amino acids. Trimming removed 1 base from V and 7 bases from J; junction bases left unmatched: 9. CDR3 nucleotides: TGTGCCAGCAGCCAAGTGTACGCGGGAGGGGGGAATACGCAGTATTTT. It encodes CASSQVYAGGGNTQYF.

The gene calls are TRBV12-3 or TRBV12-4 and TRBJ2-7; perhaps TRBD1 as D (6 bases). With 5 bases removed from V and 9 bases from J, the gap between germline ends came to 11 bases. The CDR3 loop spans 11 amino acids. Here the CDR3 DNA reads TGTGCCAGCAGTGCAAGGACAGCGCAGTACTTC. The encoded protein is CASSARTAQYF.

This clonotype was seen a few times. The CDR3 loop is CASSSQGEETQYF. The CDR3 region has the DNA TGCGCCAGCAGCTCGCAAGGAGAAGAGACCCAGTACTTC. This rearrangement joins TRBV5-1 to TRBJ2-5; unclear D gene. The CDR3 totals 13 residues. Trimming left V 3 bases short and J 3 bases short, with 9 bases between. The germline CDR1 and CDR2 sequences are SGHRS and YFSETQ. Using reference TRBV5-1 and TRBJ2-5 for the parts outside the CDR3, the full variable domain is KAGVTQTPRYLIKTRGQQVTLSCSPISGHRSVSWYQQTPGQGLQFLFEYFSETQRNKGNFPGRFSGRQFSNSRSEMNVSTLELGDSALYLCASSSQGEETQYFGPGTRLLVL.

This clonotype was seen only a few times. The chain links TRBV25-1 to TRBJ2-5; 7 bases match TRBD2. The CDR3 has 15 amino acids. Germline loops: CDR1 MGHDK, CDR2 SYGVNS. With 7 bases clipped from V and 5 bases from J, the junction kept 13 bases outside the gene matches. CDR3 nucleotide sequence: TGTGCCAGCATTTCAACGGGGGGAGTAGGGGAGACCCAGTACTTC. Its protein is CASISTGGVGETQYF.

V gene TRBV9 combines with J gene TRBJ1-5, with D maybe TRBD1 (6 bases). The germline gives CDR1 SGDLS, CDR2 YYNGEE. V lost 3 bases and J lost 2, with 12 bases in between. CDR3 length: 15 amino acids. The CDR3 region is CASSAQGSGNQPQHF. CDR3 DNA: TGTGCCAGCAGCGCCCAGGGGTCGGGCAATCAGCCCCAGCATTTT.

There are a few counts of this clonotype. The V call is TRBV21-1, the J call TRBJ2-7; the D call of TRBD1 is as the table states it, not checked on the DNA. TRBV21-1 is flagged as a pseudogene. CDR3 length: 17 residues. The CDR3 here is CASSRPLGAPATYEQYF. DNA for the CDR3: TGTGCCAGCAGCCGGCCATTAGGGGCACCAGCCACCTACGAGCAGTACTTC.

The sample holds a few counts of this clonotype. The chain couples TRBV27 to TRBJ2-7; the D gene is possibly TRBD2 (5 bases). Deletions cut 5 bases from V and 2 bases from J, with 13 bases between. There are 14 residues in the CDR3. Germline CDR1 is MNHEY and CDR2 is SMNVEV (reference sequence). CDR3 nucleotides: TGTGCCAGCAGTCTTCGGGGTACGACCTACGAGCAGTACTTC. This translates into CASSLRGTTYEQYF.

The chain employs TRBV7-7 and TRBJ2-5, with 7 positions matching TRBD2. The CDR3 is made up of 17 amino acids. CDR1 and CDR2 from the germline V gene are SSHAT and FNYEAQ (reference sequence). V shed 1 base and J 5 bases; nucleotides not matched to a gene: 13. CDR3 residues: CASSLDGRNNKWETQYF. The CDR3 DNA is TGTGCCAGCAGCTTAGACGGGAGGAACAACAAGTGGGAGACCCAGTACTTC.

The table lists this clonotype with a few counts. The chain uses TRBV13 and TRBJ2-3; no definite D call. This CDR3 contains 13 residues. V was trimmed by 2 bases and J by 1 base, leaving 4 bases between them. Germline CDR1 and CDR2: PRHDT and FYEKMQ (reference sequence). The CDR3 DNA follows: TGTGCCAGCAGCTTAATGGGCACAGATACGCAGTATTTT. Its translation is CASSLMGTDTQYF.

This clonotype was counted many times. A junction boundary mismatches the germline segment, possibly from a read error. V gene TRBV7-2 combines with J gene TRBJ2-7; D is undetermined. The germline V gene encodes CDR1 SGHTA and CDR2 FQGNSA. The CDR3 length is 13 residues. In DNA, the CDR3 is TGCGCCAGCAGCCCCGGACGTCTCTACGAGCAGTACTTC. It translates to CASSPGRLYEQYF.

This rearrangement joins TRBV4-2 to TRBJ1-6, with a possible D match to TRBD1 (5 bases). The CDR3 consists of 14 residues. The germline V gene encodes CDR1 LGHNA and CDR2 YNFKEQ. Trimming shortened V by 1 base and J by 10 bases, and 11 bases separated the two germline ends. The CDR3, as DNA: TGTGCCAGCAGCCAAGCCAGGGAGTACTCACCCCTCCACTTT. The encoded protein is CASSQAREYSPLHF.

The rearrangement joins TRBV3-1 to TRBJ2-7; unclear D gene. The CDR3 totals 13 residues. V was cut by 3 bases and J by 7 bases, with 13 bases left in between. Per germline, CDR1 LGHDT and CDR2 YNNKEL (reference sequence). CDR3 region: CASSHLASLEQYF. Written as DNA, the CDR3 is TGTGCCAGCAGCCATCTGGCCTCGTTGGAGCAGTACTTC.

The rearrangement uses TRBV28 and TRBJ2-4, with 12 bases lining up with TRBD1. With V trimmed by 6 bases and J by 8 bases, 8 bases remained unmatched. CDR1 is MDHEN and CDR2 is SYDVKM in the germline V gene. The CDR3 extends over 15 amino acids. The CDR3 region is CASSGTGTGGYIQYF. CDR3 in DNA: TGTGCCAGCAGCGGAACCGGGACAGGGGGCTACATTCAGTACTTC.

V and J are TRBV28 and TRBJ2-7, with D possibly TRBD2 on 6 matching bases. The V end was cut by 8 bases, the J end by 0 bases, with 14 bases between. The CDR3 covers 14 residues. Germline V CDR1 and CDR2: MDHEN, SYDVKM. CDR3: CASRRGGNSYEQYF. The CDR3 region has the DNA TGTGCCAGCCGGCGTGGCGGGAACTCCTACGAGCAGTACTTC. Based on the CDR3 plus reference TRBV28 and TRBJ2-7, the full variable domain is DVKVTQSSRYLVKRTGEKVFLECVQDMDHENMFWYRQDPGLGLRLIYFSYDVKMKEKGDIPEGYSVSREKKERFSLILESASTNQTSMYLCASRRGGNSYEQYFGPGTRLTVT.

The chain is built from TRBV3-1 and TRBJ2-1; D ambiguous. The V and J ends lost 6 bases and 0 bases respectively, with 9 bases between them. This CDR3 spans 14 amino acids. Germline lookup yields CDR1 LGHDT and CDR2 YNNKEL (reference sequence). This CDR3 reads CASSTDHSYNEQFF. CDR3 bases: TGTGCCAGCAGTACCGACCACTCCTACAATGAGCAGTTCTTC.

The chain is built from TRBV28 and TRBJ2-7; 8 positions match TRBD2. Germline trimming cut 6 bases from V and 7 bases from J; bases unmatched to any gene: 17. The CDR3 extends over 16 amino acids. CDR1 and CDR2 from the germline V gene are MDHEN and SYDVKM. This CDR3 reads CASSPGAFTGGGEQYF. CDR3 in DNA: TGTGCCAGCAGCCCCGGGGCTTTTACGGGAGGGGGGGAGCAGTACTTC. Looking up the rest from reference TRBV28 and TRBJ2-7 gives the full variable domain: DVKVTQSSRYLVKRTGEKVFLECVQDMDHENMFWYRQDPGLGLRLIYFSYDVKMKEKGDIPEGYSVSREKKERFSLILESASTNQTSMYLCASSPGAFTGGGEQYFGPGTRLTVT.